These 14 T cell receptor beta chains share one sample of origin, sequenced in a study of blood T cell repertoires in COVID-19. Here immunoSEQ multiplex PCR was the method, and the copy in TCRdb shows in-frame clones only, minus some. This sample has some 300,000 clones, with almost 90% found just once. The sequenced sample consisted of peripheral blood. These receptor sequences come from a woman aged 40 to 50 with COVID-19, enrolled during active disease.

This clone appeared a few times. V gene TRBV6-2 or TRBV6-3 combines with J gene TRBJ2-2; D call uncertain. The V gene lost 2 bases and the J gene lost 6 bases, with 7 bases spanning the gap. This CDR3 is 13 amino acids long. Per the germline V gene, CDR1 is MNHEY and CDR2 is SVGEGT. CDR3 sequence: CASSYLPAGELFF. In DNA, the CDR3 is TGTGCCAGCAGTTACCTACCCGCCGGGGAGCTGTTTTTT.

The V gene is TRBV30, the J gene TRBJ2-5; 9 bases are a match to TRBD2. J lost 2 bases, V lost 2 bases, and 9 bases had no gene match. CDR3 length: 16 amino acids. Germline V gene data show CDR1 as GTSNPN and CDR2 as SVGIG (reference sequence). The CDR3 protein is CAWSTPLLAGQETQYF. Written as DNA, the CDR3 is TGTGCCTGGAGTACACCACTACTAGCGGGTCAAGAGACCCAGTACTTC.

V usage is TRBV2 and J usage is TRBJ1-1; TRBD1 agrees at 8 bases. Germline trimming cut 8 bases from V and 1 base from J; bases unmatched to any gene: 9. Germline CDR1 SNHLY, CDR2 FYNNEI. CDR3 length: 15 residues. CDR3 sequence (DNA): TGTGCCAGCTATGGACAGGGCCGGGGGAACACTGAAGCTTTCTTT. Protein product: CASYGQGRGNTEAFF.

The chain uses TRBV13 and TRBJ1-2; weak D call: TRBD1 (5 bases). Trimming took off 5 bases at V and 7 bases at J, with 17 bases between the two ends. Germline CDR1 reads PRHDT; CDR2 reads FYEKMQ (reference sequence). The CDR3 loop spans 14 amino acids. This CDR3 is CASSAGRTRGGYTF. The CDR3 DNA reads TGTGCCAGCAGCGCAGGACGGACTAGGGGTGGCTACACCTTC.

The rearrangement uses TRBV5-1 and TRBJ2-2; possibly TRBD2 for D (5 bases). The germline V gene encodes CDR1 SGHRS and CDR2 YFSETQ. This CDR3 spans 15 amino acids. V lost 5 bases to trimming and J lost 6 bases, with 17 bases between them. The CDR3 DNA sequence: TGCGCCAGCAGTTTACTAGTAAGCGAACCCGGGGAGCTGTTTTTT. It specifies CASSLLVSEPGELFF.

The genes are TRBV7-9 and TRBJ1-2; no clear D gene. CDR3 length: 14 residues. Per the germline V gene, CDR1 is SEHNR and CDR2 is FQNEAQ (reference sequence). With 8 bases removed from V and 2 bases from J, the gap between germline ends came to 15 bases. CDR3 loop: CASSKQASNYGYTF. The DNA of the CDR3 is TGTGCCAGCTCGAAGCAGGCCTCGAACTATGGCTACACCTTC.

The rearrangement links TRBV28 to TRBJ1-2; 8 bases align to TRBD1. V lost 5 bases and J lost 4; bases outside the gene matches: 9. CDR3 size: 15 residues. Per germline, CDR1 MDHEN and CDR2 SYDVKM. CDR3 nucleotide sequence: TGTGCCAGCAGTCACGACAGGGGTGTGCTCTATGGCTACACCTTC. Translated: CASSHDRGVLYGYTF.

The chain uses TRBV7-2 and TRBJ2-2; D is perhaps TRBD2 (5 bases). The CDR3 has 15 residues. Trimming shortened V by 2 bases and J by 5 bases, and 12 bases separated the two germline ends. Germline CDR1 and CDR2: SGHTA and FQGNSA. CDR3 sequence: CASSLFPGNTGELFF. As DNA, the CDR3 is TGTGCCAGCAGCTTATTTCCGGGGAATACCGGGGAGCTGTTTTTT.

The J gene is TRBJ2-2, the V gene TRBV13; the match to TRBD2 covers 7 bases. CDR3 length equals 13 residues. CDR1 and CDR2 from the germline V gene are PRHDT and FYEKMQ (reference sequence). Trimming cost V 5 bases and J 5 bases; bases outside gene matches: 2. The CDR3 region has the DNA TGTGCCAGCAGCCGCGGGGGTACCGGGGAGCTGTTTTTT. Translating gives CASSRGGTGELFF.

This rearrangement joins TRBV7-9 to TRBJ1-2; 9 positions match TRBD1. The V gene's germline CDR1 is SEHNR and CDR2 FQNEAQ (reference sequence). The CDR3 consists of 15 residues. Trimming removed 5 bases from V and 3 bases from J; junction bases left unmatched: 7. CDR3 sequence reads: CASSAPGQGDYGYTF. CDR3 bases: TGTGCCAGCAGCGCGCCGGGACAGGGCGACTATGGCTACACCTTC. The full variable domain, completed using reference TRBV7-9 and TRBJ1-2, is DTGVSQNPRHKITKRGQNVTFRCDPISEHNRLYWYRQTLGQGPEFLTYFQNEAQLEKSRLLSDRFSAERPKGSFSTLEIQRTEQGDSAMYLCASSAPGQGDYGYTFGSGTRLTVV.

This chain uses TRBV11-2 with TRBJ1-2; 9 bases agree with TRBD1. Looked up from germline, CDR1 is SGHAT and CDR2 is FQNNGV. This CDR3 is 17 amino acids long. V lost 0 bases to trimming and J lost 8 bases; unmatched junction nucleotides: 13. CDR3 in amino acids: CASSLDLTGTGRRGYTF. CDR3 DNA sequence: TGTGCCAGCAGCTTAGATCTGACAGGGACAGGGCGCCGAGGCTACACCTTC.

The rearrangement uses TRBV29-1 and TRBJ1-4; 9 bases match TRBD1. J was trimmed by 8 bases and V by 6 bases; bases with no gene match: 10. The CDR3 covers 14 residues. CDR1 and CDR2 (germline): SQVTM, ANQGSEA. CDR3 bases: TGCAGCGTCGCGACCGGACAGGGGAGGGAAAAACTGTTTTTT. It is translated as CSVATGQGREKLFF.

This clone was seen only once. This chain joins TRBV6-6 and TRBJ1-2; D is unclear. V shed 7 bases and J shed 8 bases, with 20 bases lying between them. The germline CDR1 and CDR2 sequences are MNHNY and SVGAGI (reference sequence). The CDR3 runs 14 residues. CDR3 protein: CASNFLQLRGGYTF. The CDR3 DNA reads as TGTGCCAGCAACTTCTTGCAACTAAGAGGAGGCTACACCTTC.

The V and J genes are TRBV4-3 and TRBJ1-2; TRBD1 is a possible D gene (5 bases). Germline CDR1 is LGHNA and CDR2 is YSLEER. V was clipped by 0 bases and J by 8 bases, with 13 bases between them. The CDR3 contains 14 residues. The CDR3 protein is CASSQERVRGGYTF. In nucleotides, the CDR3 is TGCGCCAGCAGCCAAGAAAGGGTAAGGGGCGGCTACACCTTC.